The 8 T cell receptor beta chains presented below share a single source sample, sequenced in a study of T cells in Graves' hyperthyroidism and ophthalmopathy. TCR beta CDR3 region amplification was performed from RNA transcripts. HTBI primers were the set used in a first-round RT-PCR of the TCR CDR3. TCRdb fed the multiplex PCR reads into MiXCR, producing one record per CDR3 protein. In the table there are hundreds of thousands of distinct CDR3 sequences, about 43% of which are singletons. Sample: peripheral blood or thyroid tissue (not recorded which). These receptor sequences come from a woman in her late teens or twenties with Graves' hyperthyroidism.

The genes are TRBV19 and TRBJ1-2, with 11 bases lining up with TRBD1. The germline V gene encodes CDR1 LNHDA and CDR2 SQIVND (reference sequence). CDR3 size: 16 residues. J lost 4 bases, V lost 7 bases, and 11 bases had no gene match. The CDR3 nucleotides read TGTGCCAGTACCAAAAAACTGGGACAGGGGGGCTATGGCTACACCTTC. Protein sequence: CASTKKLGQGGYGYTF.

A few counts support this clonotype. The chain has TRBV11-2 and TRBJ1-5; no reliable D call. Trimming pared 5 bases from V and 7 bases from J, leaving 18 bases between. Germline V CDR1 and CDR2: SGHAT, FQNNGV. The CDR3 has 15 amino acids. CDR3 DNA: TGTGCCAGCAGCGGGTTATGGAAACTTGGGCAGCCCCAGCATTTT. This translates into CASSGLWKLGQPQHF. The full variable domain, completed using reference TRBV11-2 and TRBJ1-5, is EAGVAQSPRYKIIEKRQSVAFWCNPISGHATLYWYQQILGQGPKLLIQFQNNGVVDDSQLPKDRFSAERLKGVDSTLKIQPAKLEDSAVYLCASSGLWKLGQPQHFGDGTRLSIL.

This clonotype has ten or more counts. The chain has TRBV7-9 and TRBJ1-1; tentative D call: TRBD1 (5 bases). CDR3 length: 13 amino acids. Per germline, CDR1 SEHNR and CDR2 FQNEAQ (reference sequence). Trimming cost V 3 bases and J 3 bases, with 8 bases left between them. CDR3 protein: CASSFRDDTEAFF. For the CDR3, the DNA is TGTGCCAGCAGCTTCAGGGACGACACTGAAGCTTTCTTT. The whole variable domain, filled in from reference TRBV7-9 and TRBJ1-1, reads DTGVSQNPRHKITKRGQNVTFRCDPISEHNRLYWYRQTLGQGPEFLTYFQNEAQLEKSRLLSDRFSAERPKGSFSTLEIQRTEQGDSAMYLCASSFRDDTEAFFGQGTRLTVV.

This clonotype was seen a single time. The chain recombines TRBV7-9 with TRBJ1-6, with 7 bases fitting TRBD1. V was clipped by 5 bases and J by 4 bases; unmatched bases: 5. The CDR3 contains 15 residues. Germline V lookup: CDR1 SEHNR, CDR2 FQNEAQ (reference sequence). The CDR3 nucleotides read TGTGCCAGCAGCATACCGGGACAGTATAATTCACCCCTCCACTTT. Protein product: CASSIPGQYNSPLHF.

V usage is TRBV7-9 and J usage is TRBJ1-6; tentatively, D is TRBD1 (5 bases). The V gene lost 4 bases and the J gene lost 5 bases, with 18 bases spanning the gap. Per germline, CDR1 SEHNR and CDR2 FQNEAQ (reference sequence). The CDR3 is 17 amino acids. Here the CDR3 reads CASSSYGTGRDNSPLHF. The CDR3 coding sequence is TGTGCCAGCAGCTCCTACGGGACGGGCAGGGATAATTCACCCCTCCACTTT.

This clonotype was seen at least ten times. At one end the junction does not follow the germline gene, possibly because of a read error. V and J are TRBV7-9 and TRBJ2-7; 7 positions match TRBD2. Per the germline V gene, CDR1 is SEHNR and CDR2 is FQNEAQ (reference sequence). This CDR3 comprises 15 residues. In DNA form, the CDR3 reads TGCGCCAGCAGCCAATCGGGGGGAGGGACGTCTGAGCAGTACTTC. Its translation: CASSQSGGGTSEQYF.

V and J are TRBV20-1 and TRBJ2-7; 8 nucleotides match TRBD2. The J call may be in error: the DNA end matches TRBJ2-1 better. This CDR3 is 13 amino acids long. CDR1 DFQATT and CDR2 SNEGSKA come from the germline V gene (reference sequence). CDR3 in DNA: TGCAGTGCTAGATCAAGCGGGAGAGGGGAGCAGTTCTTC. This gives the protein CSARSSGRGEQFF.

The chain couples TRBV7-8 to TRBJ2-7; D uncertain. Trimming took 6 bases from V and 0 from J, leaving 12 bases between them. The CDR3 is 14 amino acids. Germline-derived CDR1 and CDR2 are SGHVS and FQNEAQ. The CDR3 here is CASRTGLSSYEQYF. The CDR3 DNA is TGTGCCAGCAGGACGGGTTTAAGCTCCTACGAGCAGTACTTC.